This TCR beta chain is from a study of CD8+ T cells in alopecia areata. The V and J ends lost 6 bases and 5 bases, in that order; junction bases with no gene match: 7. The CDR3 has 14 residues. Looked up from germline, CDR1 is SGHTA and CDR2 is FQGNSA. Sequencing templates came from extracted RNA that was reverse transcribed into cDNA. The protocol was immunoSEQ multiplex PCR, while the TCRdb copy is restricted to in-frame clones and leaves out a portion. The sample yields about 160,000 clones, roughly two thirds seen once. Treatment denoted: oral pan-JAK inhibitor, 5-10 mg twice daily. The sequence derives from a human donor with alopecia areata. V and J are TRBV7-2 and TRBJ2-3; 8 positions agree with TRBD1. Specimen: CD4+ T cells sorted from blood, collected at week 4, from a patient treated with tofacitinib. In DNA, the CDR3 is TGTGCCAGCAGTCCCGGACAGGGTGGAGATACGCAGTATTTT. This sequence encodes CASSPGQGGDTQYF.